This section outlines one TCR beta chain sequence together with its context. The sample is drawn from a study of T-cell reconstitution after alpha-beta-depleted transplantation in children. The ends were cut back, 2 bases at V and 0 bases at J, with 9 bases in the middle. The CDR3 has 14 residues. CDR1 is SGDLS, CDR2 YYNGEE, per germline. TCRbeta library preparation incorporated unique molecular identifiers. TCRdb reanalysed the PCR reads using MiXCR and keeps one entry per CDR3 protein. The sample contains around 450,000 distinct CDR3 sequences, 15% to 20% of which appear only once. The clonotype originates from a boy younger than two who had a stem cell transplant for Wiskott-Aldrich syndrome, so the T cells may come from the graft donor. This chain uses TRBV9 with TRBJ2-7, with TRBD2 as a possible D gene (6 bases). Sequenced material: PBMCs, mostly from graft donor cells, taken 360 days after TCRalphabeta/CD19-depleted stem cell transplant. CDR3 nucleotides: TGTGCCAGCAGCGTGGAGGGGAGCTCCTACGAGCAGTACTTC. The encoded protein is CASSVEGSSYEQYF. The full variable domain, in which reference TRBV9 and TRBJ2-7 provide the parts outside the CDR3, is DSGVTQTPKHLITATGQRVTLRCSPRSGDLSVYWYQQSLDQGLQFLIQYYNGEERAKGNILERFSAQQFPDLHSELNLSSLELGDSALYFCASSVEGSSYEQYFGPGTRLTVT.